This TCR beta chain is from a study of blood T cell repertoires in COVID-19. Study-wide context: Acute and convalescent COVID-19 samples came from the United States, Italy and Spain. The analysed material was cDNA or gDNA that came from T cells, B-cell-depleted T cells, or PBMCs.

Source study methods: Amplified reference gene primers provided the basis for estimating nucleated cell counts. Here immunoSEQ multiplex PCR was the method, and the copy in TCRdb shows in-frame clones only, minus some. Clone size and V and J calls were adopted from that table, with D and trimming inferred from the DNA. The sample comprises approximately 260,000 clones, around 89% of which are singletons, and about 4% rests with the top ten. The CDR3 loop spans 13 amino acids. The germline V gene encodes CDR1 SQVTM and CDR2 ANQGSEA. Trimming stripped 6 bases from V and 5 bases from J, with 16 bases between.

The V call is TRBV29-1, the J call TRBJ2-5, with D possibly being TRBD1 (6 bases). This sequence was found in a woman aged 40 to 50 with acute or convalescent COVID-19. Source material: peripheral blood. CDR3 sequence: CSVDYRVGETQYF. In nucleotides, the CDR3 is TGCAGCGTAGACTACAGGGTTGGGGAGACCCAGTACTTC.